Listed here are 26 T cell receptor beta chains from one sample, sequenced in a study of T cell responses to AZD1222 COVID-19 vaccine (dated by TCRdb to about 2021). Library preparation used the immunoSEQ multiplex PCR assay. As stored in TCRdb, this immuneACCESS dataset retains in-frame rearrangements with V and J assigned. A fraction of the clones does not appear; measured against another copy, unresolved V genes explain less than half of the discrepancy, and the remainder lacks a known reason. Here the sample has around 170,000 clones; approximately 91% occur a single time. Of the sample, 0.95% to 1% falls within the top ten clones. The time point label on this specimen signifies: baseline before first vaccination. Sequenced material: peripheral blood, taken on day 0 of AZD1222 vaccination. Receptors were obtained from an adult in good health.

J is TRBJ1-6 and V is TRBV27; D unresolved. Trimming pared 2 bases from V and 9 bases from J, leaving 8 bases between. The CDR3 spans 13 residues. The V gene's germline CDR1 is MNHEY and CDR2 SMNVEV (reference sequence). CDR3 loop: CASSLARFSPLHF. The CDR3 DNA reads TGTGCCAGCAGTTTAGCGAGGTTTTCACCCCTCCACTTT.

CDR3 sequence (DNA): TGTGCCAGCAGCCCCCAGGGCTCCTACAATGAGCAGTTCTTC. It encodes CASSPQGSYNEQFF. This chain joins TRBV3-1 (or the pseudogene TRBV3-2) and TRBJ2-1; D is possibly TRBD1 (5 bases). CDR1 and CDR2 from the germline V gene are LGHDT and YNNKEL (reference sequence). The germline V and J ends were trimmed by 4 bases and 0 bases, with 7 bases remaining between them. There are 14 residues in the CDR3.

The rearrangement joins TRBV24-1 to TRBJ2-6; maybe TRBD2 (5 bases). The CDR3 sequence is 16 residues long. Germline V gene lookup returns CDR1 KGHDR and CDR2 SFDVKD. V was clipped by 0 bases and J by 3 bases, with 8 bases between them. The CDR3 bases are TGTGCCACCAGTGATTTGGGCGGGTATGGGGCCAACGTCCTGACTTTC. It is translated as CATSDLGGYGANVLTF.

This clone was seen only a few times. The chain couples TRBV25-1 to TRBJ1-6; no definite D call. Per germline, CDR1 MGHDK and CDR2 SYGVNS. CDR3 length equals 13 residues. The ends were cut back, 0 bases at V and 6 bases at J, with 3 bases in the middle. The CDR3 spells CASSEYVNSPLHF. DNA for the CDR3: TGTGCCAGCAGTGAATACGTTAATTCACCCCTCCACTTT.

V and J are TRBV5-1 and TRBJ1-1; TRBD1 agrees at 11 bases. The trim removed 3 bases at V and 7 bases at J, leaving 5 bases unmatched. The CDR3 consists of 14 residues. The germline V gene encodes CDR1 SGHRS and CDR2 YFSETQ. The CDR3 region is CASSSTGTGGEAFF. The DNA for the CDR3 is TGCGCCAGCAGCTCAACCGGGACAGGGGGTGAAGCTTTCTTT.

The count of this clone is one. The chain employs TRBV4-3 and TRBJ1-4; TRBD1 might be the D (5 bases). The CDR3 loop spans 17 amino acids. CDR1 is LGHNA, CDR2 YSLEER, per germline. V was pared by 3 bases and J by 6 bases, with 20 bases between. CDR3 DNA: TGCGCCAGCAGCCATAAGTCGGGGGGTAGAAATGATGAAAAACTGTTTTTT. Protein product: CASSHKSGGRNDEKLFF.

The chain recombines TRBV18 with TRBJ2-7; 8 positions agree with TRBD2. V lost 6 bases to trimming and J lost 3 bases; unmatched junction nucleotides: 19. The CDR3 runs to 18 residues. Germline CDR1 and CDR2: KGHSH and LQKENI. Here the CDR3 reads CASSPRVPGRGGSYEQYF. CDR3 in DNA: TGTGCCAGCTCCCCTCGCGTCCCGGGCCGCGGGGGGAGCTACGAGCAGTACTTC.

A word on this clone: Mismatch with germline at one junction end may stem from a read error. This rearrangement joins TRBV11-2 to TRBJ2-7; tentatively, D is TRBD2 (5 bases). CDR1 is SGHAT and CDR2 is FQNNGV in the germline V gene. The CDR3 loop spans 11 amino acids. CDR3 nucleotide sequence: TGTGCCAGCAGCTTAATTGGCCCGGGATTCTTC. Translating it yields CASSLIGPGFF.

The CDR3 coding sequence is TGTGCCAGCAGAACCGGGACAGCCTATGGCTACACCTTC. Encoded protein: CASRTGTAYGYTF. This chain links TRBV28 with TRBJ1-2; 7 bases are a match to TRBD1. The CDR3 has 13 amino acids. Per the germline V gene, CDR1 is MDHEN and CDR2 is SYDVKM. V was pared by 6 bases and J by 4 bases, with 5 bases of the junction left unmatched.

The rearrangement uses TRBV27 and TRBJ1-2, with 7 bases fitting TRBD1. V was clipped by 2 bases and J by 4 bases; unmatched bases: 4. The CDR3 has 14 amino acids. CDR1 is MNHEY and CDR2 is SMNVEV in the germline V gene (reference sequence). CDR3 amino acids: CASSLGGGSYGYTF. The CDR3 nucleotides are TGTGCCAGCAGTTTAGGAGGGGGCAGCTATGGCTACACCTTC.

This chain joins TRBV7-2 and TRBJ1-1; possible D gene TRBD1, 6 bases. Germline lookup yields CDR1 SGHTA and CDR2 FQGNSA. V lost 1 base to trimming and J lost 3 bases, with 12 bases between them. The CDR3 length is 15 residues. The CDR3 here is CASSLDQGWDTEAFF. The CDR3 region has the DNA TGTGCCAGCAGCTTAGATCAGGGGTGGGACACTGAAGCTTTCTTT. The variable domain in full, with the rest retrieved from reference TRBV7-2 and TRBJ1-1, is GAGVSQSPSNKVTEKGKDVELRCDPISGHTALYWYRQSLGQGLEFLIYFQGNSAPDKSGLPSDRFSAERTGGSVSTLTIQRTQQEDSAVYLCASSLDQGWDTEAFFGQGTRLTVV.

V and J are TRBV11-3 and TRBJ2-3; 9 nucleotides agree with TRBD2. The V gene end was trimmed by 5 bases and the J gene end by 7 bases; junction bases not matched to a gene: 10. The CDR3 is made up of 15 amino acids. Germline V CDR1 and CDR2: SGHNT, YENEEA. The DNA for the CDR3 is TGTGCCAGCAGCCCGACTAGCGGAGCCCCACATACGCAGTATTTT. Translating it yields CASSPTSGAPHTQYF.

The chain carries TRBV5-4 and TRBJ1-5; D ambiguous. Trimming left V 4 bases short and J 0 bases short, with 11 bases between. The CDR3 totals 15 residues. The germline V gene encodes CDR1 SGHNT and CDR2 YYREEE (reference sequence). The DNA of the CDR3 is TGTGCCAGCAGCCCGCGGCCGGATAGCAATCAGCCCCAGCATTTT. Protein sequence: CASSPRPDSNQPQHF.

This clone was counted once. J is TRBJ2-1 and V is TRBV19, with TRBD2 matching over 7 bases. The CDR3 is made up of 16 amino acids. CDR1 is LNHDA, CDR2 SQIVND, per germline (reference sequence). V shed 2 bases and J 10 bases; nucleotides not matched to a gene: 14. The CDR3 region has the DNA TGTGCCAGTAGTATATTTTCAACGGGGGGACTCAACGAGCAGTTCTTC. Translating it yields CASSIFSTGGLNEQFF.

This chain links TRBV28 with TRBJ1-6, with D unclear. Between the trimmed V and J ends, which lost 5 bases and 7 bases, there was a span of 9 bases. The CDR3 runs to 13 residues. Germline CDR1 is MDHEN and CDR2 is SYDVKM. The CDR3 DNA reads as TGTGCCAGCAGTCCCCGTCCCAATTCACCCCTCCACTTT. The encoded protein is CASSPRPNSPLHF. Combining the CDR3 with reference TRBV28 and TRBJ1-6 gives the whole variable domain DVKVTQSSRYLVKRTGEKVFLECVQDMDHENMFWYRQDPGLGLRLIYFSYDVKMKEKGDIPEGYSVSREKKERFSLILESASTNQTSMYLCASSPRPNSPLHFGNGTRLTVT.

The chain uses TRBV27 and TRBJ1-3, with D uncertain. This CDR3 has 13 amino acids. The V end lost 2 bases, the J end lost 2 bases, and 4 bases lay between the germline ends. Germline values: CDR1 MNHEY, CDR2 SMNVEV (reference sequence). The CDR3 DNA follows: TGTGCCAGCAGTTTAGGCGCTGGAAACACCATATATTTT. As protein: CASSLGAGNTIYF.

V usage is TRBV6-5 and J usage is TRBJ1-5, with D hard to call. V was cut by 5 bases and J by 0 bases, with 11 bases left in between. The germline gives CDR1 MNHEY, CDR2 SVGAGI. This CDR3 is 15 amino acids long. The CDR3 reads CASSPEGYSNQPQHF. The CDR3 nucleotides read TGTGCCAGCAGTCCCGAAGGTTATAGCAATCAGCCCCAGCATTTT.

The count of this clone is one. This chain uses TRBV11-2 with TRBJ2-7, with D uncertain. There are 11 residues in the CDR3. Germline V gene lookup returns CDR1 SGHAT and CDR2 FQNNGV. Trimming pared 5 bases from V and 7 bases from J, leaving 9 bases between. The DNA for the CDR3 is TGTGCCAGCAGCCGTCATGAGGAGCAGTACTTC. The encoded protein is CASSRHEEQYF. Supplemented by reference TRBV11-2 and TRBJ2-7, the full variable domain reads EAGVAQSPRYKIIEKRQSVAFWCNPISGHATLYWYQQILGQGPKLLIQFQNNGVVDDSQLPKDRFSAERLKGVDSTLKIQPAKLEDSAVYLCASSRHEEQYFGPGTRLTVT.

The chain recombines TRBV9 with TRBJ2-7; maybe TRBD1 (5 bases). The CDR3 is 14 amino acids. V gave up 0 bases and J gave up 3 bases, with 10 bases separating them. Per germline, CDR1 SGDLS and CDR2 YYNGEE. The CDR3 sequence: CASSVGQGLYEQYF. CDR3 DNA sequence: TGTGCCAGCAGCGTAGGCCAGGGCCTCTACGAGCAGTACTTC.

V and J are TRBV5-1 and TRBJ1-3; D call uncertain. The germline V gene has CDR1 SGHRS and CDR2 YFSETQ. V was shortened by 0 bases and J by 7 bases, with 11 bases between the two germline ends. The CDR3 is 14 residues long. The CDR3 DNA reads as TGCGCCAGCAGCTTGGACAGCGGATCTAACACCATATATTTT. Its translation is CASSLDSGSNTIYF.

This chain connects TRBV4-2 to TRBJ1-2, with TRBD1 matching over 8 bases. CDR1 is LGHNA, CDR2 YNFKEQ, per germline. The CDR3 runs to 14 residues. The V gene end was trimmed by 0 bases and the J gene end by 8 bases; junction bases not matched to a gene: 5. The CDR3 reads CASSQESGGEGYTF. CDR3 bases: TGTGCCAGCAGCCAAGAGTCAGGGGGCGAAGGCTACACCTTC.

As regards this clone: In the same sample, other DNA sequences code for this CDR3. The rearrangement links TRBV28 to TRBJ2-7; 8 bases match TRBD2. Germline V CDR1 and CDR2: MDHEN, SYDVKM. The CDR3 covers 15 residues. V lost 5 bases and J lost 5; bases outside the gene matches: 11. DNA of the CDR3: TGTGCCAGCAGTATACTTTTGGGCGGGAGGCACGAGCAGTACTTC. This encodes CASSILLGGRHEQYF.

In this sample, this clone turned up many times. The chain uses TRBV27 and TRBJ2-3; D is ambiguous. The CDR3 length is 12 residues. Looked up from germline, CDR1 is MNHEY and CDR2 is SMNVEV (reference sequence). Trimming shortened V by 2 bases and J by 6 bases, and 6 bases separated the two germline ends. CDR3 bases: TGTGCCAGCAGTTTAAGTGGTGATACGCAGTATTTT. It yields the protein CASSLSGDTQYF.

The chain links TRBV9 to TRBJ1-6; D ambiguous. Germline V gene sequence: CDR1 SGDLS, CDR2 YYNGEE. There are 15 residues in the CDR3. Deletions cut 0 bases from V and 6 bases from J, with 10 bases between. The CDR3 bases are TGTGCCAGCAGCGTAGGGCGAGGCCGTAATTCACCCCTCCACTTT. Its protein is CASSVGRGRNSPLHF.

This chain uses TRBV28 with TRBJ2-2; D could derive from TRBD1 or TRBD2 (7 bases each). CDR1 and CDR2 (germline): MDHEN, SYDVKM. V lost 7 bases to trimming and J lost 3 bases, with 24 bases between them. The CDR3 consists of 18 residues. CDR3 in amino acids: CASTSGGHRGQDTGELFF. The CDR3 DNA reads TGTGCCAGCACCTCCGGGGGGCACAGGGGACAAGACACCGGGGAGCTGTTTTTT.

The CDR3 DNA sequence: TGTGCCACCAGCGAGGGGGCGGCAGATACGCAGTATTTT. Its translation is CATSEGAADTQYF. The chain uses TRBV24-1 and TRBJ2-3; TRBD1 agrees at 7 bases. J gave up 4 bases and V 7 bases, and 4 bases lay outside the gene matches. The CDR3 sequence is 13 residues long. In germline, CDR1 is KGHDR, CDR2 SFDVKD.